This T cell receptor (beta chain) is from a study of T-cell reconstitution after alpha-beta-depleted transplantation in children. Points from the study as a whole: T-cell numbers and diversity, one year after transplant, stemmed largely from T cells that were newly produced. Recipient T cells and thymic progenitors that survived gave rise to the high TCRbeta diversity observed at day 60 in some patients.

The CDR3 contains 11 residues. V lost 5 bases, J lost 7 bases, and 8 bases lay in between. Germline CDR1 SGHNT, CDR2 YENEEA. This clonotype turned up a few times. Its antigen is undetermined. Construction of the TCRbeta library involved unique molecular identifiers. TCRdb independently ran MiXCR on the PCR reads; one entry per CDR3 protein. There are fewer than 550,000 distinct CDR3 sequences in the sample; roughly 10% occur only once, and 14% lies in the top ten. The sequencing used PBMCs, mostly from graft donor cells, collected 180 days after TCRalphabeta/CD19-depleted stem cell transplant. This TCR derives from a female patient aged 2-9 years who had a stem cell transplant for aplastic anemia, so the T cells may come from the graft donor. J is TRBJ1-1 and V is TRBV11-3; D remains unclear. The CDR3 here is CASSDGGEAFF. As DNA, the CDR3 is TGTGCCAGCAGCGACGGAGGTGAAGCTTTCTTT.